The 14 T cell receptor beta chains listed next were all sequenced from one sample in a study of T cells in Graves' hyperthyroidism and ophthalmopathy. RNA transcripts yielded amplified TCR beta CDR3 regions. A first-round RT-PCR of the TCR CDR3 used the HTBI primer set. TCRdb independently ran MiXCR on the multiplex PCR reads; one entry per CDR3 protein. This sample yields about 550,000 distinct CDR3 sequences, of which 20% are seen a single time; approximately 26% belongs to the top ten. Sequenced material: blood. Every receptor here comes from a man younger than 35 with Graves' hyperthyroidism.

The J gene is TRBJ1-2, the V gene TRBV28, with TRBD1 matching 7 bases. V shed 6 bases and J 4 bases; nucleotides not matched to a gene: 5. Germline lookup yields CDR1 MDHEN and CDR2 SYDVKM. This CDR3 is built from 13 residues. The CDR3 DNA reads TGTGCCAGCAGGCTGACAGGGCCCTATGGCTACACCTTC. Protein product: CASRLTGPYGYTF.

The chain combines TRBV12-3 or TRBV12-4 with TRBJ2-4; 7 bases align to TRBD2. The V segment lost 4 bases and the J segment 5 bases; nucleotides outside the gene matches: 11. The CDR3 loop spans 16 amino acids. For the CDR3, the DNA is TGTGCCAGCAGTTACTCGATACGGCTAGCGGAAAACATTCAGTACTTC. It translates to CASSYSIRLAENIQYF.

This clonotype occurred a few times. The junction does not match germline at one end; this may be a read error. The DNA for the CDR3 is TGTGCCAGCAGTCCAACCGGACGGAAAACCATTCAGTACTTC. It yields the protein CASSPTGRKTIQYF. This chain links TRBV12-3 or TRBV12-4 with TRBJ2-4, with D unclear. The CDR3 runs to 14 residues.

This clonotype has only a few counts. A much larger clone differs from this one at a single base, so this may be a read error. J is TRBJ2-2 and V is TRBV25-1; TRBD1 or TRBD2 may be the D gene (5 bases each). The length of the CDR3 is 14 residues. Germline CDR1 reads MGHDK; CDR2 reads SYGVNS. The CDR3 DNA reads as TGTGCCAGCAGTTCCGGGACCAGCACCGGGGAGCTGTCTTTT. Amino acids: CASSSGTSTGELSF.

The chain carries TRBV12-3 or TRBV12-4 and TRBJ1-2; D might be TRBD1 (6 bases). V lost 2 bases and J lost 6, with 10 bases in between. The CDR3 runs to 13 residues. CDR3 bases: TGTGCCAGCAGTTTAAGGACAGCGGATGGCTACACCTTC. Translating it yields CASSLRTADGYTF.

At least ten counts were recorded for this clonotype. The chain uses TRBV24-1 and TRBJ1-2; D is uncertain. This CDR3 is built from 12 residues. V shed 3 bases and J shed 6 bases, with 7 bases lying between them. Per the germline V gene, CDR1 is KGHDR and CDR2 is SFDVKD. CDR3 loop: CATSDRGDGYTF. In DNA form, the CDR3 reads TGTGCCACCAGTGATCGGGGTGATGGCTACACCTTC.

Ten or more counts support this clonotype. This sequence joins TRBV7-2 and TRBJ2-7, with TRBD2 identical over 8 bases. The CDR3 covers 14 residues. V was pared by 5 bases and J by 3 bases, with 6 bases of the junction left unmatched. Germline loops: CDR1 SGHTA, CDR2 FQGNSA. In nucleotides, the CDR3 is TGTGCCAGCAGCCCAGAGGGACTAGGCTACGAGCAGTACTTC. As protein: CASSPEGLGYEQYF.

J is TRBJ1-1 and V is TRBV6-2 or TRBV6-3; no clear D gene. V dropped 10 bases and J dropped 0 bases, with 6 bases sitting between them. Germline CDR1 and CDR2: MNHEY and SVGEGT. CDR3 length: 11 residues. This CDR3 reads CATDLNTEAFF. In DNA, the CDR3 is TGTGCCACCGATTTGAACACTGAAGCTTTCTTT.

This clonotype was picked up a small number of times. The chain combines TRBV4-1 with TRBJ1-2, with unresolved D. The CDR3 loop spans 14 amino acids. Trimming left V 6 bases short and J 8 bases short, with 19 bases between. Germline-derived CDR1 and CDR2 are MGHRA and YSYEKL. CDR3 sequence: CASRRSLLLGGYTF. CDR3 DNA: TGCGCCAGCAGGCGGTCCCTACTTCTGGGAGGCTACACCTTC.

This clonotype came up many times. The chain employs TRBV12-3 or TRBV12-4 and TRBJ2-7, with a possible D match to TRBD2 (5 bases). Trimming removed 3 bases at V and 2 bases at J, with 8 bases between. CDR3 length equals 13 residues. The CDR3 loop reads CASSFELAYEQYF. As DNA, the CDR3 is TGTGCCAGCAGTTTCGAACTAGCCTACGAGCAGTACTTC.

This clonotype was observed a few times. The J gene is TRBJ2-7, the V gene TRBV7-2, with D perhaps matching TRBD2 (5 bases). The CDR3 contains 15 residues. The germline gives CDR1 SGHTA, CDR2 FQGNSA. The V gene lost 1 base and the J gene lost 7 bases, with 17 bases spanning the gap. CDR3 region: CASSLVGGPSQEQYF. CDR3 coding DNA: TGTGCCAGCAGCTTAGTCGGCGGACCTAGCCAAGAGCAGTACTTC.

This clonotype was counted ten times or more. The chain recombines TRBV12-3 or TRBV12-4 with TRBJ2-2; D ambiguous. CDR3 size: 12 residues. Trimming took 7 bases from V and 7 from J, leaving 10 bases between them. DNA of the CDR3: TGTGCCAGCACCTTGGGTGGCGGGGAGCTGTTTTTT. It encodes CASTLGGGELFF.

J is TRBJ2-2 and V is TRBV11-1, with D hard to call. Trimming pared 5 bases from V and 7 bases from J, leaving 11 bases between. Germline CDR1 reads SGHAT; CDR2 reads FQDESV (reference sequence). The CDR3 totals 13 residues. CDR3 nucleotides: TGTGCCAGCAGCCCGAGGCAGGTCGGGGAGCTGTTTTTT. It specifies CASSPRQVGELFF.

The chain has TRBV9 and TRBJ1-5; D gene unclear. Germline V gene sequence: CDR1 SGDLS, CDR2 YYNGEE. The CDR3 has 18 amino acids. The V end lost 0 bases, the J end lost 0 bases, and 16 bases lay between the germline ends. In nucleotides, the CDR3 is TGTGCCAGCAGCGTAGCTAGAGGGAGGGCCCATAGCAATCAGCCCCAGCATTTT. It translates to CASSVARGRAHSNQPQHF.